Listed below are T cell receptor beta chains from one sample, sequenced in a study of cytomegalovirus exposure and HLA in healthy donors. Here immunoSEQ multiplex PCR was the method, and the copy in TCRdb shows in-frame clones only, minus some. The table includes 150,000 to 200,000 clones, around 80% detected once. The sequencing input was PBMCs. These receptors originate from a man in his forties or fifties in good health and CMV-seropositive. Both conserved end residues are part of each CDR3. A D gene is named only where the DNA matches it firmly. Not every row has a clone size; where given, it reads once, few, many or a size class.

V	length	size	J	D	CDR3	DNA
TRBV7-3	14	.	TRBJ2-1	.	CASSLQSGYNEQFF	TGTGCCAGCAGCTTACAGAGCGGCTACAATGAGCAGTTCTTC
TRBV6-5	14	.	TRBJ1-1	.	CASSYSRGFTEAFF	TGTGCCAGCAGTTACTCGAGAGGGTTCACTGAAGCTTTCTTT
TRBV5-4	12	once	TRBJ2-5	.	CASSFLQETQYF	TGTGCCAGCAGCTTTCTTCAAGAGACCCAGTACTTC
TRBV29-1	12	.	TRBJ1-2	TRBD1	CSVPGTGDGYTF	TGCAGCGTGCCCGGGACAGGGGATGGCTACACCTTC
TRBV6-5	14	once	TRBJ2-2	.	CASSLTTNTGELFF	TGTGCCAGCAGTCTAACCACGAACACCGGGGAGCTGTTTTTT
TRBV19	12	.	TRBJ1-1	.	CASSIFRDEAFF	TGTGCCAGTAGTATATTCCGGGATGAAGCTTTCTTT
TRBV7-9	13	.	TRBJ1-1	.	CASSLSPVTEAFF	TGTGCCAGCAGCTTAAGCCCCGTCACTGAAGCTTTCTTT
TRBV7-9	16	.	TRBJ2-3	TRBD1	CASSLGQPGVGDTQYF	TGTGCCAGCAGCCTGGGACAGCCCGGGGTAGGAGATACGCAGTATTTT
TRBV19	17	.	TRBJ2-2	.	CASSISDLRGNTGELFF	TGTGCCAGTAGTATATCGGATCTACGGGGGAACACCGGGGAGCTGTTTTTT
TRBV5-4	13	.	TRBJ2-2	.	CASSQRGQTGLFF	TGTGCCAGCAGCCAAAGAGGACAAACGGGGCTGTTTTTT
TRBV6-5	14	.	TRBJ1-1	TRBD1	CASSPMDREGEVFF	TGTGCCAGCAGTCCTATGGACAGGGAAGGTGAAGTTTTCTTT
TRBV21-1	17	.	TRBJ2-1	.	CASSKEERGASYNEQFF	TGTGCCAGCAGCAAAGAGGAGCGGGGGGCCTCCTACAATGAGCAGTTCTTC
TRBV18	13	.	TRBJ1-5	.	CASSPSRDQPQHF	TGTGCCAGCTCACCAAGCAGGGATCAGCCCCAGCATTTT
TRBV5-8	15	.	TRBJ1-2	.	CASSLLGAEYYGYTF	TGTGCCAGCAGCTTGTTGGGGGCGGAATACTATGGCTACACCTTC
TRBV7-8	16	.	TRBJ2-1	TRBD2	CASSLLSGGARNEQFF	TGTGCCAGCAGCCTCCTTAGCGGGGGGGCGAGGAATGAGCAGTTCTTC
TRBV7-8	18	.	TRBJ1-2	TRBD1	CASSLRVGTGRGIVRYTF	TGTGCCAGCAGCCTGAGGGTCGGGACAGGTCGGGGGATCGTCCGCTACACCTTC
TRBV23-1	15	once	TRBJ1-1	TRBD1	CASSPRQGVNTEAFF	TGCGCCAGCAGTCCCCGCCAGGGGGTAAACACTGAAGCTTTCTTT
TRBV15	15	.	TRBJ1-1	TRBD1	CATSKDRWVDTEAFF	TGTGCCACCAGCAAGGACAGGTGGGTTGACACTGAAGCTTTCTTT
TRBV6-5	13	.	TRBJ1-5	.	CASSHGGNQPQHF	TGTGCCAGCAGCCACGGGGGTAATCAGCCCCAGCATTTT
TRBV27	15	.	TRBJ1-5	TRBD1	CASGGDRGFNQPQHF	TGTGCCAGCGGGGGGGACAGGGGCTTCAATCAGCCCCAGCATTTT
TRBV2	16	.	TRBJ2-3	TRBD1	CASSEALGGRSDTQYF	TGTGCCAGCAGTGAAGCGTTAGGGGGCCGCTCAGATACGCAGTATTTT
TRBV11-2	15	.	TRBJ1-3	.	CASRLRGSSGNTIYF	TGTGCCAGCAGGCTGCGAGGTAGCTCTGGAAACACCATATATTTT
TRBV20-1	11	.	TRBJ2-1	.	CSAPWLAEQFF	TGCAGTGCTCCCTGGCTAGCTGAGCAGTTCTTC
TRBV6-1	14	.	TRBJ2-7	TRBD2	CASERGGLSYEQYF	TGTGCCAGCGAGCGGGGGGGCTTATCCTACGAGCAGTACTTC
TRBV27	13	.	TRBJ1-5	.	CASSSYRDQPQHF	TGTGCCAGCAGTTCATACAGGGATCAGCCCCAGCATTTT